The 18 T cell receptor beta chains below were found in one sample sequenced in a study of blood T cell repertoires in COVID-19. Profiling relied on immunoSEQ multiplex PCR, and the TCRdb table lists in-frame clones only, not all of them. The table shows about 160,000 clones, with approximately 77% occurring only once. Specimen: PBMCs or T cells enriched from blood (not recorded which). Receptors originate from a man in his 60s who had recovered from COVID-19.

This chain connects TRBV6-5 to TRBJ2-3, with D unclear. Germline loops: CDR1 MNHEY, CDR2 SVGAGI. This CDR3 has 15 amino acids. Between the trimmed V and J ends, which lost 6 bases and 4 bases, there was a span of 17 bases. The CDR3 DNA reads TGTGCCAGCAGCCAGACTCATGCGAGTCCAGATACGCAGTATTTT. It is translated as CASSQTHASPDTQYF.

This clone was seen only a few times. This chain links TRBV6-5 with TRBJ2-4; maybe TRBD2 (5 bases). Germline assignment: CDR1 MNHEY and CDR2 SVGAGI. V was cut by 8 bases and J by 8 bases, with 16 bases left in between. CDR3 length: 13 amino acids. The DNA for the CDR3 is TGTGCCAGCGTAGAGGGCAGTTCCTACATTCAGTACTTC. Encoded protein: CASVEGSSYIQYF.

The gene calls are TRBV11-2 and TRBJ1-4; no reliable D call. V was clipped by 0 bases and J by 7 bases, with 12 bases between them. Germline lookup yields CDR1 SGHAT and CDR2 FQNNGV. The CDR3 runs 15 residues. Here the CDR3 reads CASSLDLEVGEKLFF. In nucleotides, the CDR3 is TGTGCCAGCAGCTTAGATCTAGAGGTCGGTGAAAAACTGTTTTTT.

The chain is built from TRBV6-8 and TRBJ1-5; 8 nucleotides match TRBD1. The CDR3 has 15 residues. Germline CDR1 MNHGY, CDR2 SAAAGT. V lost 2 bases and J lost 4; bases outside the gene matches: 4. The CDR3 spells CASSYRDRSNQPQHF. The DNA for the CDR3 is TGTGCCAGCAGTTACCGGGACAGGAGTAATCAGCCCCAGCATTTT.

The chain employs TRBV5-1 and TRBJ1-1, with a tentative D call TRBD1 (5 bases). This CDR3 comprises 16 residues. The germline gives CDR1 SGHRS, CDR2 YFSETQ. V was shortened by 1 base and J by 1 base, with 14 bases between the two germline ends. The chain's CDR3 is CASSLWVAGENTEAFF. DNA for the CDR3: TGCGCCAGCAGCTTGTGGGTGGCGGGGGAGAACACTGAAGCTTTCTTT.

This clone was recorded once. The chain carries TRBV5-1 and TRBJ2-7, with 9 bases that match TRBD2. V trimming: 2 bases; J trimming: 4 bases; junction bases outside the gene matches: 19. The CDR3 totals 19 residues. The germline gives CDR1 SGHRS, CDR2 YFSETQ. CDR3 loop: CASSLEQGTALAGSYEQYF. CDR3 nucleotides: TGCGCCAGCAGCTTAGAACAGGGGACAGCTCTAGCGGGGAGTTACGAGCAGTACTTC.

This CDR3 reads CASGAYNEQFF. CDR3 coding DNA: TGTGCCAGCGGAGCCTACAATGAGCAGTTCTTC. The gene calls are TRBV12-3 or TRBV12-4 and TRBJ2-1; D remains ambiguous. The CDR3 covers 11 residues. Trimming took 8 bases from V and 2 from J, leaving 4 bases between them.

This sequence joins TRBV5-5 and TRBJ2-7; 8 bases line up with TRBD2. J lost 3 bases, V lost 4 bases, and 9 bases had no gene match. Germline V gene sequence: CDR1 SGHKS, CDR2 YYEKEE (reference sequence). The CDR3 totals 15 residues. The CDR3 sequence is CASSPGGAVSYEQYF. CDR3 nucleotides: TGTGCCAGCAGCCCGGGGGGGGCGGTAAGCTACGAGCAGTACTTC. Supplemented by reference TRBV5-5 and TRBJ2-7, the full variable domain reads DAGVTQSPTHLIKTRGQQVTLRCSPISGHKSVSWYQQVLGQGPQFIFQYYEKEERGRGNFPDRFSARQFPNYSSELNVNALLLGDSALYLCASSPGGAVSYEQYFGPGTRLTVT.

This chain connects TRBV28 to TRBJ1-4; 11 nucleotides agree with TRBD1. Unmatched junction bases numbered 13, after V lost 6 bases and J lost 4 bases. The CDR3 is made up of 18 amino acids. Germline V gene data show CDR1 as MDHEN and CDR2 as SYDVKM. The CDR3 is CASSPGGGTGGYNEKLFF. In nucleotides, the CDR3 is TGTGCCAGCAGCCCGGGGGGTGGGACAGGGGGATATAATGAAAAACTGTTTTTT.

The V gene is TRBV7-8, the J gene TRBJ2-3, with TRBD2 identical over 8 bases. This CDR3 comprises 16 residues. J was trimmed by 3 bases and V by 1 base; bases with no gene match: 6. CDR1 and CDR2 (germline): SGHVS, FQNEAQ. DNA for the CDR3: TGTGCCAGCAGCTTAGAAAGCGGGAGAGGTACAGATACGCAGTATTTT. Translated: CASSLESGRGTDTQYF. Using reference TRBV7-8 and TRBJ2-3 for the parts outside the CDR3, the full variable domain is GAGVSQSPRYKVAKRGQDVALRCDPISGHVSLFWYQQALGQGPEFLTYFQNEAQLDKSGLPSDRFFAERPEGSVSTLKIQRTQQEDSAVYLCASSLESGRGTDTQYFGPGTRLTVL.

V and J are TRBV2 and TRBJ2-7; D not certain. Trimming shortened V by 2 bases and J by 1 base, and 3 bases separated the two germline ends. The CDR3 has 12 residues. Germline CDR1 SNHLY, CDR2 FYNNEI. Here the CDR3 reads CASSEQSYEQYF. CDR3 DNA: TGTGCCAGCAGTGAACAGTCCTACGAGCAGTACTTC.

The rearrangement uses TRBV7-3 and TRBJ2-7; 10 bases are shared with TRBD2. With 7 bases clipped from V and 2 bases from J, the junction kept 5 bases outside the gene matches. The V gene's germline CDR1 is SGHTA and CDR2 FQGTGA. The CDR3 runs 14 residues. CDR3 sequence (DNA): TGTGCCAGCATCTGGACTAGCGGCACCTACGAGCAGTACTTC. Translating it yields CASIWTSGTYEQYF. The full variable domain, in which reference TRBV7-3 and TRBJ2-7 provide the parts outside the CDR3, is GAGVSQTPSNKVTEKGKYVELRCDPISGHTALYWYRQSLGQGPEFLIYFQGTGAADDSGLPNDRFFAVRPEGSVSTLKIQRTERGDSAVYLCASIWTSGTYEQYFGPGTRLTVT.

This clone was seen once. The rearrangement joins TRBV24-1 to TRBJ2-7, with D possibly TRBD2 on 6 matching bases. Germline CDR1 KGHDR, CDR2 SFDVKD. CDR3 size: 13 residues. The V end was cut by 5 bases, the J end by 6 bases, with 13 bases between. The CDR3 loop reads CATSGRGSIEQYF. The CDR3 nucleotides are TGTGCCACCAGTGGGAGGGGTAGTATCGAGCAGTACTTC.

The chain couples TRBV2 to TRBJ1-6; TRBD1 agrees at 8 bases. The trim removed 6 bases at V and 8 bases at J, leaving 6 bases unmatched. Germline V gene sequence: CDR1 SNHLY, CDR2 FYNNEI. CDR3 length: 14 residues. The CDR3 spells CASRPGQDHSPLHF. CDR3 DNA sequence: TGTGCCAGCAGGCCGGGACAGGACCATTCACCCCTCCACTTT.

DNA for the CDR3: TGTGCCAGCAGCTTGGAAACGGGGACGCAGTATTTT. This gives the protein CASSLETGTQYF. The chain links TRBV5-4 to TRBJ2-3; D possibly corresponds to TRBD2 (5 bases). The germline gives CDR1 SGHNT, CDR2 YYREEE (reference sequence). The CDR3 totals 12 residues. With 0 bases removed from V and 9 bases from J, the gap between germline ends came to 8 bases. The full variable domain, its missing parts supplied by reference TRBV5-4 and TRBJ2-3, is ETGVTQSPTHLIKTRGQQVTLRCSSQSGHNTVSWYQQALGQGPQFIFQYYREEENGRGNFPPRFSGLQFPNYSSELNVNALELDDSALYLCASSLETGTQYFGPGTRLTVL.

This clone was counted between two and nine times. This sequence joins TRBV15 and TRBJ1-1; TRBD1 agrees at 7 bases. The germline gives CDR1 LNHNV, CDR2 YYDKDF (reference sequence). CDR3 size: 15 residues. Trimming removed 0 bases from V and 0 bases from J; junction bases left unmatched: 1. CDR3 in amino acids: CATSREGQLNTEAFF. The CDR3 DNA follows: TGTGCCACCAGCAGAGAGGGACAGCTGAACACTGAAGCTTTCTTT.

The rearrangement links TRBV11-1 to TRBJ2-1; possibly TRBD2 for D (7 bases). The V and J ends lost 6 bases and 4 bases respectively, with 13 bases between them. This CDR3 region has 14 residues. Germline values: CDR1 SGHAT, CDR2 FQDESV (reference sequence). The CDR3 region has the DNA TGTGCCAGCAGGGGCGGGGGCCTTTACAATGAGCAGTTCTTC. This gives the protein CASRGGGLYNEQFF.

The rearrangement joins TRBV28 to TRBJ2-5; D is unresolved. Germline V gene sequence: CDR1 MDHEN, CDR2 SYDVKM. Trimming shortened V by 6 bases and J by 4 bases, and 9 bases separated the two germline ends. The CDR3 sequence is 12 residues long. CDR3: CASSPGPETQYF. In DNA, the CDR3 is TGTGCCAGCAGCCCGGGTCCAGAGACCCAGTACTTC.